The 4 T cell receptor beta chains below all came from one sample that was sequenced in a study of naive and memory T cell subsets. An equimolar mix of two oligonucleotides served as the beta constant-region primer for TRBC1 and TRBC2. Ligated cDNA was amplified by four rounds of PCR with nested alpha and beta constant-region primers and SP2. TCRdb reprocessed the UMI-ligation and nested PCR reads with MiXCR, giving one entry per CDR3 protein. The table has some 80,000 distinct CDR3 sequences, about 10% seen once. Material: naive CD8+ T cells from blood. The receptor source for this set is a human donor in good health.

The V call is TRBV12-3 or TRBV12-4, the J call TRBJ2-1; 10 positions match TRBD1. V trimming: 3 bases; J trimming: 7 bases; junction bases outside the gene matches: 3. The CDR3 has 14 residues. This chain's CDR3 is CASSLGQGLNEQFF. As DNA, the CDR3 is TGTGCCAGCAGTTTGGGACAGGGGTTGAATGAGCAGTTCTTC.

This clonotype was counted ten times or more. The chain uses TRBV12-3 or TRBV12-4 and TRBJ1-6, with D tentatively TRBD1 (5 bases). The CDR3 covers 16 residues. V lost 7 bases, J lost 9 bases, and 22 bases lay in between. This chain's CDR3 is CASTSVWQGKVSPLHF. Written as DNA, the CDR3 is TGTGCCAGCACCTCAGTCTGGCAGGGAAAAGTTTCACCCCTCCACTTT.

Many counts were recorded for this clonotype. The gene calls are TRBV4-1 and TRBJ2-5, with unresolved D. The CDR3 is made up of 14 amino acids. V was shortened by 0 bases and J by 5 bases, with 10 bases between the two germline ends. Germline-derived CDR1 and CDR2 are MGHRA and YSYEKL. This CDR3 reads CASSQEIRVETQYF. In DNA, the CDR3 is TGCGCCAGCAGCCAAGAAATAAGGGTGGAGACCCAGTACTTC.

This clonotype was seen at least ten times. The chain links TRBV27 to TRBJ2-1; D assignment may be TRBD1 or TRBD2 (5 bases each). The V gene's germline CDR1 is MNHEY and CDR2 SMNVEV (reference sequence). The CDR3 loop spans 14 amino acids. Trimming took off 4 bases at V and 6 bases at J, with 13 bases between the two ends. DNA for the CDR3: TGTGCCAGCAGTTATGGGACCGAGGGCAATGAGCAGTTCTTC. Translated: CASSYGTEGNEQFF.